One sample yielded the 17 T cell receptor beta chains listed below, sequenced in a study of shared clonotypes between healthy human individuals. The repertoire was sequenced with immunoSEQ multiplex PCR; TCRdb's copy has only in-frame clones and lacks some. This sample has 2 million to 2.5 million clones, with less than 95% found just once. Sequenced sample: naive CD4+ T cells from PBMCs. Subset: CD45RA+ positively selected. These TCRs come from a young man in good health. Some clones in this sample may be carry-over from other donors' samples.

J is TRBJ1-3 and V is TRBV4-2; 8 bases align to TRBD1. The V gene end was trimmed by 1 base and the J gene end by 3 bases; junction bases not matched to a gene: 8. CDR1 is LGHNA, CDR2 YNFKEQ, per germline. This CDR3 is 17 amino acids long. The CDR3 bases are TGTGCCAGCAGCCAAGCGGCAGACAGGGGTTTTGGAAACACCATATATTTT. Its translation is CASSQAADRGFGNTIYF.

The genes are TRBV18 and TRBJ2-2; possible D gene TRBD2, 6 bases. V lost 6 bases, J lost 0 bases, and 14 bases lay in between. Germline-derived CDR1 and CDR2 are KGHSH and LQKENI. The CDR3 contains 16 residues. The CDR3: CASSLRDSTNTGELFF. CDR3 in DNA: TGTGCCAGCTCCCTAAGGGACTCCACGAACACCGGGGAGCTGTTTTTT. Looking up the rest from reference TRBV18 and TRBJ2-2 gives the full variable domain: NAGVMQNPRHLVRRRGQEARLRCSPMKGHSHVYWYRQLPEEGLKFMVYLQKENIIDESGMPKERFSAEFPKEGPSILRIQQVVRGDSAAYFCASSLRDSTNTGELFFGEGSRLTVL.

CDR3 sequence reads: CASSTGGSTGVETQYF. Written as DNA, the CDR3 is TGTGCCAGTAGTACTGGGGGAAGTACAGGGGTAGAGACCCAGTACTTC. The rearrangement links TRBV19 to TRBJ2-5; the match to TRBD1 covers 7 bases. The CDR3 contains 16 residues. CDR1 is LNHDA, CDR2 SQIVND, per germline (reference sequence). Unmatched junction bases numbered 12, after V lost 4 bases and J lost 4 bases.

This chain joins TRBV7-2 and TRBJ2-3, with D perhaps TRBD2 (5 bases). Germline CDR1 is SGHTA and CDR2 is FQGNSA. The CDR3 runs 13 residues. Trimming pared 5 bases from V and 3 bases from J, leaving 9 bases between. CDR3 DNA: TGTGCCAGCAGCGAAGGACTTACAGATACGCAGTATTTT. As protein: CASSEGLTDTQYF.

About this clone itself: This sample also contains other DNA sequences that code for the same CDR3. V is TRBV7-9 and J is TRBJ2-1; 8 bases line up with TRBD2. Germline V gene data show CDR1 as SEHNR and CDR2 as FQNEAQ (reference sequence). The CDR3 contains 13 residues. The V gene end was trimmed by 5 bases and the J gene end by 4 bases; junction bases not matched to a gene: 1. In DNA, the CDR3 is TGTGCCAGCAGCCCGGGAGGGTACAATGAGCAGTTCTTC. It encodes CASSPGGYNEQFF.

This clone has only one observation. The V gene is TRBV12-5, the J gene TRBJ1-2; possibly TRBD1 for D (5 bases). V was pared by 11 bases and J by 1 base, with 20 bases between. CDR1 is LGHNT and CDR2 is FRNRAP in the germline V gene. The CDR3 extends over 15 amino acids. CDR3 DNA sequence: TGTGCTCCCTCGATTCGGGGACGGGTTAACTATGGCTACACCTTC. Protein sequence: CAPSIRGRVNYGYTF.

The gene calls are TRBV5-1 and TRBJ2-7; the D call may be TRBD1 or TRBD2 (7 bases each). The CDR3 contains 15 residues. The germline V gene encodes CDR1 SGHRS and CDR2 YFSETQ. V was clipped by 1 base and J by 2 bases, with 13 bases between them. The CDR3 coding sequence is TGCGCCAGCAGCTTGCAGGGGGAGGGGACCTACGAGCAGTACTTC. Amino acids: CASSLQGEGTYEQYF.

The rearrangement joins TRBV25-1 to TRBJ2-6; 7 nucleotides agree with TRBD1. The CDR3 has 16 residues. After removal of 3 bases from V and 9 bases from J, the junction contained 11 bases not matched to a gene. Germline V gene data show CDR1 as MGHDK and CDR2 as SYGVNS. In nucleotides, the CDR3 is TGTGCCAGCAGTGACGGGACAGTCGCTGAGGTCAACGTCCTGACTTTC. This sequence encodes CASSDGTVAEVNVLTF. Full variable domain (outside the CDR3, taken from reference TRBV25-1 and TRBJ2-6): EADIYQTPRYLVIGTGKKITLECSQTMGHDKMYWYQQDPGMELHLIHYSYGVNSTEKGDLSSESTVSRIRTEHFPLTLESARPSHTSQYLCASSDGTVAEVNVLTFGAGSRLTVL.

The chain links TRBV9 to TRBJ2-4; D is perhaps TRBD2 (6 bases). V lost 2 bases to trimming and J lost 5 bases, with 14 bases between them. Germline CDR1 reads SGDLS; CDR2 reads YYNGEE. The CDR3 has 15 residues. CDR3 in DNA: TGTGCCAGCAGCGTTATGGCGGGACCGGAAAACATTCAGTACTTC. This translates into CASSVMAGPENIQYF.

This chain connects TRBV19 to TRBJ2-2; 7 bases line up with TRBD1. Looked up from germline, CDR1 is LNHDA and CDR2 is SQIVND (reference sequence). The CDR3 is 15 residues long. Germline trimming cut 6 bases from V and 7 bases from J; bases unmatched to any gene: 11. The CDR3 sequence is CASRDTGTVDGELFF. In nucleotides, the CDR3 is TGTGCCAGTAGAGATACCGGGACAGTAGACGGGGAGCTGTTTTTT.

The rearrangement joins TRBV10-3 to TRBJ2-7, with D possibly matching TRBD1 (6 bases). This CDR3 has 14 residues. In germline, CDR1 is ENHRY, CDR2 SYGVKD. V lost 2 bases and J lost 4, with 12 bases in between. DNA of the CDR3: TGTGCCATCAGTGAGCAGGGGTTAGGATACGAGCAGTACTTC. It specifies CAISEQGLGYEQYF.

This chain connects TRBV6-5 to TRBJ1-2; possible D gene TRBD1, 5 bases. The CDR3 runs to 13 residues. The germline V and J ends were trimmed by 8 bases and 7 bases, with 17 bases remaining between them. Germline CDR1 is MNHEY and CDR2 is SVGAGI. In DNA form, the CDR3 reads TGTGCCAGCCTTGAGCCGGGGCCGGGTGGCTACACCTTC. Residues: CASLEPGPGGYTF.

This chain connects TRBV7-2 to TRBJ2-1, with TRBD2 matching over 7 bases. In germline, CDR1 is SGHTA, CDR2 FQGNSA. The CDR3 covers 14 residues. V dropped 5 bases and J dropped 8; count of bases not matched to a gene: 9. The CDR3 protein is CASSPWTSFDEQFF. CDR3 DNA: TGTGCCAGCAGCCCCTGGACTAGTTTCGATGAGCAGTTCTTC.

V gene TRBV5-1 combines with J gene TRBJ2-1, with a tentative D call TRBD2 (5 bases). Germline V CDR1 and CDR2: SGHRS, YFSETQ. V lost 5 bases, J lost 8 bases, and 20 bases lay in between. The CDR3 consists of 15 residues. The CDR3 reads CASSRPREPSDEQFF. The CDR3 nucleotides are TGCGCCAGCAGTCGACCGAGGGAACCTTCAGATGAGCAGTTCTTC.

The chain has TRBV5-1 and TRBJ2-7; TRBD2 might be the D (5 bases). The CDR3 is 13 amino acids. V gave up 1 base and J gave up 2 bases, with 7 bases separating them. Germline V gene sequence: CDR1 SGHRS, CDR2 YFSETQ. In nucleotides, the CDR3 is TGCGCCAGCAGCTTGTTCGGGGCCTACGAGCAGTACTTC. This translates into CASSLFGAYEQYF. The whole variable domain, remainder taken from reference TRBV5-1 and TRBJ2-7, is KAGVTQTPRYLIKTRGQQVTLSCSPISGHRSVSWYQQTPGQGLQFLFEYFSETQRNKGNFPGRFSGRQFSNSRSEMNVSTLELGDSALYLCASSLFGAYEQYFGPGTRLTVT.

The chain combines TRBV5-3 with TRBJ2-7, with 7 bases aligning to TRBD1. TRBV5-3 is labeled an ORF, and its function is uncertain. This CDR3 comprises 16 residues. The V and J ends lost 4 bases and 3 bases, in that order; junction bases with no gene match: 13. The CDR3 bases are TGTGCCAGAAGCGGAATAAGGGGGCGCCTCTACTACGAGCAGTACTTC. Residues: CARSGIRGRLYYEQYF.

The chain recombines TRBV6-1 with TRBJ2-3; D call uncertain. The CDR3 sequence is 15 residues long. V lost 7 bases, J lost 2 bases, and 16 bases lay in between. Germline V CDR1 and CDR2: MNHNS, SASEGT. CDR3 amino acids: CASNGARWSTDTQYF. CDR3 in DNA: TGTGCCAGCAATGGAGCTCGTTGGTCCACAGATACGCAGTATTTT.